The 2 T cell receptor beta chains below come from one sample, sequenced in a study of shared clonotypes between healthy human individuals. Some clones are missing from TCRdb's copy, which holds only in-frame ones; the method was immunoSEQ multiplex PCR. The top ten hold 0.14% of the sample, which has more than 2,000,000 clones, roughly nine tenths seen once. The specimen sequenced was naive CD4+ T cells sorted from blood. Subset reported: CD45RA+ positively selected. All receptors derive from a man aged 18 to 29 in good health.

V and J are TRBV5-1 and TRBJ2-3; D is uncertain. The CDR3 spans 15 residues. CDR1 and CDR2 (germline): SGHRS, YFSETQ. The V and J ends lost 1 base and 4 bases respectively, with 13 bases between them. The CDR3 sequence: CASSLSDSPSDTQYF. The CDR3 nucleotides are TGCGCCAGCAGCTTGAGTGACTCCCCCTCAGATACGCAGTATTTT.

This sequence joins TRBV21-1 and TRBJ2-5. TRBV21-1 is annotated as a pseudogene. There are 12 residues in the CDR3. CDR3 amino acids: CASTDRIETQYF. The DNA of the CDR3 is TGTGCCAGCACCGATAGGATAGAGACCCAGTACTTC.